Following are 31 T cell receptor beta chains from one sample sequenced in a study of cytomegalovirus exposure and HLA in healthy donors. This PCR relied on a set of 60 Vbeta primers and 13 Jbeta primers. The assay was immunoSEQ multiplex PCR, and TCRdb's table has in-frame clones only and misses some. The table records under 250,000 clones, about 80% of them present only once. Sequenced sample: PBMCs. These receptors were collected from a man younger than 35 in good health and CMV-seronegative.

The chain joins TRBV30 to TRBJ1-6; no reliable D call. The CDR3 has 15 residues. The V gene lost 2 bases and the J gene lost 7 bases, with 15 bases spanning the gap. The V gene's germline CDR1 is GTSNPN and CDR2 SVGIG (reference sequence). The CDR3, as DNA: TGTGCCTGGAGTAGAATGAGCCTAGCCAATTCACCCCTCCACTTT. Translation: CAWSRMSLANSPLHF.

This clone was seen only a few times. This chain connects TRBV20-1 to TRBJ2-7; no clear D gene. CDR1 and CDR2 (germline): DFQATT, SNEGSKA (reference sequence). Trimming shortened V by 0 bases and J by 4 bases, and 4 bases separated the two germline ends. This CDR3 comprises 11 residues. The CDR3 DNA reads TGCAGTGCTAGAGATACTTACGAGCAGTACTTC. Amino acid sequence: CSARDTYEQYF.

The V call is TRBV6-4, the J call TRBJ1-5, with 9 nucleotides matching TRBD1. The CDR3 is 14 amino acids. With V trimmed by 7 bases and J by 5 bases, 6 bases remained unmatched. Germline CDR1 reads MRHNA; CDR2 reads SNTAGT. CDR3 sequence reads: CASTHRGRDQPQHF. In nucleotides, the CDR3 is TGTGCCAGCACTCACAGGGGGCGGGATCAGCCCCAGCATTTT.

The chain has TRBV7-8 and TRBJ2-7; TRBD2 might be the D (6 bases). The CDR3 has 14 amino acids. V was pared by 1 base and J by 2 bases, with 9 bases between. Germline V gives CDR1 SGHVS, CDR2 FQNEAQ. For the CDR3, the DNA is TGTGCCAGCAGCTTAGAGGAGGGTGCCTACGAGCAGTACTTC. It specifies CASSLEEGAYEQYF. The full variable domain, completed using reference TRBV7-8 and TRBJ2-7, is GAGVSQSPRYKVAKRGQDVALRCDPISGHVSLFWYQQALGQGPEFLTYFQNEAQLDKSGLPSDRFFAERPEGSVSTLKIQRTQQEDSAVYLCASSLEEGAYEQYFGPGTRLTVT.

The chain is built from TRBV30 and TRBJ1-1, with D tentatively TRBD1 (5 bases). Germline CDR1 and CDR2: GTSNPN and SVGIG (reference sequence). V was shortened by 4 bases and J by 5 bases, with 14 bases between the two germline ends. This CDR3 region has 13 residues. The CDR3, as DNA: TGTGCCTGGAACGTGCGGGGGGGGACTGAAGCTTTCTTT. This translates into CAWNVRGGTEAFF.

The chain recombines TRBV30 with TRBJ1-2, with a weak D call TRBD1 (5 bases). V was clipped by 4 bases and J by 8 bases, with 14 bases between them. This CDR3 is built from 12 residues. The germline V gene encodes CDR1 GTSNPN and CDR2 SVGIG (reference sequence). The CDR3 region has the DNA TGTGCCTGGAACGCGGGGGAGCGGGGCTACACCTTC. Its translation is CAWNAGERGYTF.

A single count supports this clone. The CDR3: CASSFRTGDTDTQYF. The CDR3 bases are TGTGCCAGCAGCTTTAGGACAGGGGACACAGATACGCAGTATTTT. V usage is TRBV7-9 and J usage is TRBJ2-3; 9 nucleotides match TRBD1. The CDR3 spans 15 residues. Germline CDR1 SEHNR, CDR2 FQNEAQ (reference sequence). The V gene end was trimmed by 3 bases and the J gene end by 2 bases; junction bases not matched to a gene: 3.

The chain combines TRBV5-1 with TRBJ2-7; unclear D gene. Germline CDR1 reads SGHRS; CDR2 reads YFSETQ. CDR3 length: 12 residues. V lost 4 bases and J 3 bases, leaving 8 bases between the germline ends. The DNA for the CDR3 is TGCGCCAGCAGCACCCTAGGCTACGAGCAGTACTTC. Protein sequence: CASSTLGYEQYF.

This clone has only a few counts. J is TRBJ1-1 and V is TRBV27; 12 positions agree with TRBD1. The germline gives CDR1 MNHEY, CDR2 SMNVEV (reference sequence). The CDR3 consists of 15 residues. After removal of 5 bases from V and 2 bases from J, the junction contained 3 bases not matched to a gene. The CDR3 here is CASSPGTGGNTEAFF. The CDR3 bases are TGTGCCAGCAGTCCCGGGACAGGGGGCAACACTGAAGCTTTCTTT.

The chain links TRBV28 to TRBJ2-1; D not resolved. The germline CDR1 and CDR2 sequences are MDHEN and SYDVKM. V dropped 4 bases and J dropped 9 bases, with 13 bases sitting between them. The CDR3 length is 13 residues. CDR3 protein: CASSSTAVGEQFF. The CDR3 DNA is TGTGCCAGCAGTTCGACCGCGGTAGGTGAGCAGTTCTTC.

The chain couples TRBV5-1 to TRBJ2-5, with a weak D call TRBD1 (6 bases). CDR3 length: 15 amino acids. Trimming removed 5 bases from V and 5 bases from J, with 19 bases in between. Germline CDR1 SGHRS, CDR2 YFSETQ. The CDR3 DNA reads as TGCGCCAGCAGTGAATACACAGGGTTATGGGAGACCCAGTACTTC. This gives the protein CASSEYTGLWETQYF.

The V and J genes are TRBV9 and TRBJ2-1; 8 bases agree with TRBD1. The CDR3 is 14 residues long. The trim removed 3 bases at V and 4 bases at J, leaving 3 bases unmatched. The germline V gene encodes CDR1 SGDLS and CDR2 YYNGEE. This chain's CDR3 is CASSARTGYNEQFF. The CDR3 coding sequence is TGTGCCAGCAGCGCCAGGACAGGGTACAATGAGCAGTTCTTC.

V and J are TRBV28 and TRBJ2-3; D is perhaps TRBD2 (6 bases). Trimming removed 8 bases from V and 1 base from J, with 13 bases in between. Per the germline V gene, CDR1 is MDHEN and CDR2 is SYDVKM. The CDR3 covers 14 residues. In DNA form, the CDR3 reads TGTGCCAGCCGGGGGTCCCAGGGCACAGATACGCAGTATTTT. Protein product: CASRGSQGTDTQYF.

This rearrangement joins TRBV4-1 to TRBJ2-7, with D hard to call. Trimming cost V 1 base and J 6 bases, with 7 bases left between them. CDR1 is MGHRA, CDR2 YSYEKL, per germline. This CDR3 has 12 residues. The CDR3 loop is CASSQVGREQYF. The CDR3 DNA reads TGCGCCAGCAGCCAAGTGGGCCGCGAGCAGTACTTC.

The CDR3 region is CASSPGTGGGREKLFF. DNA of the CDR3: TGTGCCAGCAGTCCCGGGACAGGGGGGGGAAGAGAAAAACTGTTTTTT. The rearrangement joins TRBV2 to TRBJ1-4, with 11 bases matching TRBD1. V lost 5 bases to trimming and J lost 8 bases; unmatched junction nucleotides: 10. Germline CDR1 SNHLY, CDR2 FYNNEI. CDR3 length: 16 residues.

The count of this clone is one. The chain has TRBV7-8 and TRBJ1-1, with D perhaps matching TRBD1 (5 bases). The CDR3 spans 16 residues. Germline V gives CDR1 SGHVS, CDR2 FQNEAQ. V was pared by 1 base and J by 2 bases, with 14 bases between. The CDR3 bases are TGTGCCAGCAGCTTAGTCGGGTTCGGGGGAAACACTGAAGCTTTCTTT. Its translation is CASSLVGFGGNTEAFF.

V gene TRBV19 combines with J gene TRBJ2-2; no firm D call. Germline values: CDR1 LNHDA, CDR2 SQIVND (reference sequence). The V end was cut by 3 bases, the J end by 1 base, with 6 bases between. The CDR3 has 14 amino acids. CDR3 amino acids: CASSISVNTGELFF. The DNA for the CDR3 is TGTGCCAGTAGTATTAGTGTGAACACCGGGGAGCTGTTTTTT.

This clone was seen a few times. The CDR3 DNA reads as TGTGCCAGCAGCTTCTATAGCGGGGGATCCTACGAGCAGTACTTC. It encodes CASSFYSGGSYEQYF. This sequence joins TRBV11-2 and TRBJ2-5; 9 bases match TRBD2. The DNA end lines up better with TRBJ2-7; the J call may be wrong. The CDR3 consists of 15 residues. From germline, CDR1 is SGHAT and CDR2 FQNNGV.

This sequence joins TRBV4-1 and TRBJ1-5, with D possibly matching TRBD1 (6 bases). The CDR3 runs to 16 residues. CDR1 is MGHRA and CDR2 is YSYEKL in the germline V gene. Trimming took off 3 bases at V and 6 bases at J, with 18 bases between the two ends. The CDR3 loop reads CASSHEGQRSIQPQHF. The CDR3 region has the DNA TGCGCCAGCAGCCACGAAGGACAGCGGTCCATTCAGCCCCAGCATTTT.

The chain links TRBV18 to TRBJ1-1; D gene unclear. Germline lookup yields CDR1 KGHSH and CDR2 LQKENI. V lost 1 base and J lost 1, with 10 bases in between. This CDR3 contains 15 residues. CDR3 residues: CASSPLTSPNTEAFF. The CDR3 DNA is TGTGCCAGCTCACCACTTACAAGTCCGAACACTGAAGCTTTCTTT.

The rearrangement uses TRBV27 and TRBJ2-7, with D perhaps TRBD2 (5 bases). This CDR3 is 12 amino acids long. With 3 bases removed from V and 3 bases from J, the gap between germline ends came to 6 bases. Germline V gene data show CDR1 as MNHEY and CDR2 as SMNVEV (reference sequence). CDR3 amino acids: CASSFRGYEQYF. CDR3 nucleotide sequence: TGTGCCAGCAGTTTTCGGGGCTACGAGCAGTACTTC.

The chain combines TRBV18 with TRBJ2-5, with TRBD1 as a possible D gene (6 bases). The CDR3 is made up of 13 amino acids. The germline V gene has CDR1 KGHSH and CDR2 LQKENI. Trimming took 4 bases from V and 2 from J, leaving 8 bases between them. The CDR3 nucleotides read TGTGCCAGCTCACAGGACAGTCAAGAGACCCAGTACTTC. Translation gives CASSQDSQETQYF.

The chain is built from TRBV20-1 and TRBJ2-5; D is unresolved. The CDR3 contains 11 residues. Per the germline V gene, CDR1 is DFQATT and CDR2 is SNEGSKA (reference sequence). V lost 8 bases and J 5 bases, leaving 12 bases between the germline ends. In DNA form, the CDR3 reads TGCAGTCGCTCTCGAGAGGAGACCCAGTACTTC. It specifies CSRSREETQYF.

This sequence joins TRBV30 and TRBJ1-5, with 11 bases fitting TRBD1. CDR1 and CDR2 (germline): GTSNPN, SVGIG (reference sequence). Germline trimming cut 3 bases from V and 6 bases from J; bases unmatched to any gene: 7. The CDR3 is made up of 15 amino acids. The CDR3 DNA sequence: TGTGCCTGGAGGGGACCCGGGACAGGGGGTCAGCCCCAGCATTTT. It specifies CAWRGPGTGGQPQHF.

This clone was detected once. V gene TRBV25-1 combines with J gene TRBJ1-4; 9 bases are shared with TRBD1. The CDR3 loop spans 16 amino acids. V lost 6 bases to trimming and J lost 9 bases; unmatched junction nucleotides: 14. Germline assignment: CDR1 MGHDK and CDR2 SYGVNS. CDR3 sequence (DNA): TGTGCCAGCAGGGCGAACTCGGGACAGGGTTTTCAAAAACTGTTTTTT. Protein: CASRANSGQGFQKLFF.

The chain couples TRBV10-1 to TRBJ2-3; the D gene is possibly TRBD1 (6 bases). The germline V gene encodes CDR1 WNHNN and CDR2 SYGVQD (reference sequence). There are 15 residues in the CDR3. Trimming removed 2 bases from V and 8 bases from J, with 17 bases in between. CDR3 sequence (DNA): TGCGCCAGCAGTGAGGTCAGCTGGGCACAGGGTACGCAGTATTTT. Translating it yields CASSEVSWAQGTQYF.

There are a few counts of this clone. The same CDR3 arises from other DNA sequences in this sample as well. The chain uses TRBV11-2 and TRBJ1-5, with D perhaps matching TRBD1 (6 bases). Trimming left V 0 bases short and J 2 bases short, with 8 bases between. The CDR3 contains 15 residues. The V gene's germline CDR1 is SGHAT and CDR2 FQNNGV. The CDR3 DNA reads TGTGCCAGCAGCTTAGACAGGGGAGGCAATCAGCCCCAGCATTTT. Translating it yields CASSLDRGGNQPQHF. Based on the CDR3 plus reference TRBV11-2 and TRBJ1-5, the full variable domain is EAGVAQSPRYKIIEKRQSVAFWCNPISGHATLYWYQQILGQGPKLLIQFQNNGVVDDSQLPKDRFSAERLKGVDSTLKIQPAKLEDSAVYLCASSLDRGGNQPQHFGDGTRLSIL.

For this clone: One end of the junction fails to match germline, which may point to a read error. V and J are TRBV7-7 and TRBJ2-1; D might be TRBD2 (5 bases). The germline V gene has CDR1 SSHAT and CDR2 FNYEAQ (reference sequence). The length of the CDR3 is 13 residues. The CDR3 DNA reads as TGTGCTAGCAGCTTTGGTAGCGAGGATGAGCAGTTCTTC. This sequence encodes CASSFGSEDEQFF.

This clone showed up just once. The rearrangement links TRBV5-4 to TRBJ2-2; TRBD2 agrees at 12 bases. Germline CDR1 reads SGHNT; CDR2 reads YYREEE (reference sequence). The ends lost 3 bases at V and 7 bases at J; junction bases unmatched: 4. CDR3 length: 15 residues. DNA of the CDR3: TGTGCCAGCAGCTCACGGACTAGCGGGAACGGGGAGCTGTTTTTT. The encoded protein is CASSSRTSGNGELFF.

This chain links TRBV6-4 with TRBJ2-1; 7 bases are a match to TRBD2. Trimming took 0 bases from V and 8 from J; bases not matched to a gene: 10. This CDR3 region has 16 residues. Germline V gene lookup returns CDR1 MRHNA and CDR2 SNTAGT. The CDR3 DNA follows: TGTGCCAGCAGTGACTCAGGGAGGGTACCCTCCCATGAGCAGTTCTTC. Amino acids: CASSDSGRVPSHEQFF.

The rearrangement uses TRBV20-1 and TRBJ1-2; D remains ambiguous. V lost 6 bases, J lost 2 bases, and 4 bases lay in between. Looked up from germline, CDR1 is DFQATT and CDR2 is SNEGSKA (reference sequence). This CDR3 is 10 amino acids long. The CDR3 region is CSAGNYGYTF. The CDR3 DNA reads TGCAGTGCCGGGAACTATGGCTACACCTTC.